Following are 5 T cell receptor beta chains from one sample sequenced in a study of OX40 agonist ivuxolimab in advanced cancers. Clones were sequenced by immunoSEQ multiplex PCR, and TCRdb holds only the in-frame ones, with some missing. Altogether roughly 70,000 clones are present, roughly 84% being singletons, with the ten largest covering around 0.7%. This sample comprised CD4+ or CD8+ T cells sorted from blood, obtained in a trial of the OX40 agonist ivuxolimab. These TCRs come from an adult with an advanced solid tumor such as melanoma, head and neck, liver or kidney cancer.

This clone showed up just once. The rearrangement uses TRBV7-2 and TRBJ2-1, with D maybe TRBD2 (6 bases). CDR1 and CDR2 from the germline V gene are SGHTA and FQGNSA. The V end was cut by 1 base, the J end by 9 bases, with 10 bases between. This CDR3 has 13 amino acids. CDR3 sequence reads: CASSLDFSGEQFF. CDR3 in DNA: TGTGCCAGCAGCTTAGATTTTAGCGGTGAGCAGTTCTTC.

This rearrangement joins TRBV6-5 to TRBJ1-5; 7 nucleotides match TRBD1. This CDR3 contains 14 residues. Germline V gives CDR1 MNHEY, CDR2 SVGAGI. The V and J ends lost 10 bases and 1 base, in that order; junction bases with no gene match: 7. This chain's CDR3 is CATGTGQSNQPQHF. As DNA, the CDR3 is TGTGCCACCGGAACGGGACAGAGCAATCAGCCCCAGCATTTT.

This clone appeared once. The chain couples TRBV5-1 to TRBJ2-5; 14 bases match TRBD2. The CDR3 runs 15 residues. Trimming at V came to 7 bases and at J to 1 base, leaving 3 bases not matched to a gene. Germline V gives CDR1 SGHRS, CDR2 YFSETQ. The CDR3 protein is CASFGLAGGQETQYF. The CDR3 bases are TGCGCCAGCTTCGGACTAGCGGGGGGCCAAGAGACCCAGTACTTC. Full variable domain (remainder filled in from reference TRBV5-1 and TRBJ2-5): KAGVTQTPRYLIKTRGQQVTLSCSPISGHRSVSWYQQTPGQGLQFLFEYFSETQRNKGNFPGRFSGRQFSNSRSEMNVSTLELGDSALYLCASFGLAGGQETQYFGPGTRLLVL.

This sequence joins TRBV7-9 and TRBJ2-3; D uncertain. The germline CDR1 and CDR2 sequences are SEHNR and FQNEAQ (reference sequence). There are 18 residues in the CDR3. The V and J ends lost 2 bases and 2 bases respectively, with 20 bases between them. The CDR3 DNA sequence: TGTGCCAGCAGCTTATTGGCCGGCCTCGCCTCGCCCACAGATACGCAGTATTTT. It translates to CASSLLAGLASPTDTQYF.

The genes are TRBV2 and TRBJ1-1; 9 nucleotides agree with TRBD1. CDR3 size: 15 residues. Losses at the gene ends were 6 bases for V and 1 base for J; bases not matched to a gene: 6. Germline V gives CDR1 SNHLY, CDR2 FYNNEI. The CDR3 nucleotides read TGTGCCAGCAGGACATGGGGACAGGGGAACACTGAAGCTTTCTTT. Protein product: CASRTWGQGNTEAFF.